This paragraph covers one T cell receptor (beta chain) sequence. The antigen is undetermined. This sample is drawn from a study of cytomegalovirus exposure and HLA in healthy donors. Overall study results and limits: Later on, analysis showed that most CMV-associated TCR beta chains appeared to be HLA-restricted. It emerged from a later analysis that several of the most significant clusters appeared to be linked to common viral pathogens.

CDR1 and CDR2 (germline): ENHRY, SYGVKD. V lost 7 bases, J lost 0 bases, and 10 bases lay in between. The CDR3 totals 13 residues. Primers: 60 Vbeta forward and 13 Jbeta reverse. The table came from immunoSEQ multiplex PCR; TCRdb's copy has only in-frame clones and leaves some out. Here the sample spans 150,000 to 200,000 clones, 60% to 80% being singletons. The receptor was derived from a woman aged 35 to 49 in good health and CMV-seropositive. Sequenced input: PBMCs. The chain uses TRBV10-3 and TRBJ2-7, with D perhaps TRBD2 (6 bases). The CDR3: CAINTGSSYEQYF. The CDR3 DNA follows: TGTGCCATCAATACCGGGAGCTCCTACGAGCAGTACTTC.